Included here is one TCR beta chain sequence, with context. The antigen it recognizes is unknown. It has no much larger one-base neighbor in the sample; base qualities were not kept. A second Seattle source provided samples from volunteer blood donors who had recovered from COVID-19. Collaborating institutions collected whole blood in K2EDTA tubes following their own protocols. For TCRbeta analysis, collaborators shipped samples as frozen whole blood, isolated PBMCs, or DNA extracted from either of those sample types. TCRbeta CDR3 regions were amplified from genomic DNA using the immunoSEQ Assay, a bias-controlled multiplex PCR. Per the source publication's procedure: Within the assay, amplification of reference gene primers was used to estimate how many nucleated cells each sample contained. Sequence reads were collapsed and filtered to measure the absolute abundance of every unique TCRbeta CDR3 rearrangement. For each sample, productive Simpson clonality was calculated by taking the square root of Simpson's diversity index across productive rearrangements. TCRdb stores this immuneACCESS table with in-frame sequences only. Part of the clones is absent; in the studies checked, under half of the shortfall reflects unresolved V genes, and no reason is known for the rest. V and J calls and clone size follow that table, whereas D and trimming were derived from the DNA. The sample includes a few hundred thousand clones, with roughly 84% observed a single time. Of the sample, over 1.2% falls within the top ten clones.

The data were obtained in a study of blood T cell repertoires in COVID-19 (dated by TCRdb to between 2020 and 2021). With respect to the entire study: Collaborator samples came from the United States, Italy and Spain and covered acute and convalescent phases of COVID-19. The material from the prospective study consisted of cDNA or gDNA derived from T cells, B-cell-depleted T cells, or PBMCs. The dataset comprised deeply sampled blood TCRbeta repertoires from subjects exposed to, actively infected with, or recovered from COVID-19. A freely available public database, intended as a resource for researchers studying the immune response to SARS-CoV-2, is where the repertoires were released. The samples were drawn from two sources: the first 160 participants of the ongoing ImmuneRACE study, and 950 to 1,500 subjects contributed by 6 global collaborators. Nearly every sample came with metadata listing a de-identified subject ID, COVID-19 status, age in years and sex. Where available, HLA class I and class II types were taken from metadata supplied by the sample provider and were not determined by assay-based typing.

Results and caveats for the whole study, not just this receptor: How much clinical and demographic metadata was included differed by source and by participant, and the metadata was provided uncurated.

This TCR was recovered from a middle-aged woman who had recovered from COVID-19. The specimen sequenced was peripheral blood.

CDR3 loop: CASSLRTANGYTF. The DNA sequence follows: TGTGCCAGCAGCTTGAGGACAGCGAATGGCTACACCTTC. The receptor chain draws on TRBV7-9 and TRBJ1-2; the D region possibly corresponds to TRBD1 (6 bases align). Including cysteine and phenylalanine, the CDR3 has 13 amino acids. Solely the CDR3 DNA is kept, with 39 bases framed from the first base. CDR1 and CDR2, looked up from the germline V gene (reference sequence), are SEHNR and FQNEAQ. Deletion took 3 bases off V and 6 bases off J, with a span of 11 bases between the germline ends.